This T cell receptor (beta chain) originates from a study of blood T cell repertoires in COVID-19. Generated by immunoSEQ multiplex PCR, the TCRdb table keeps only in-frame clones and is missing some. The data contain about 280,000 clones, approximately 85% of them singletons. The CDR3 is made up of 14 amino acids. Looked up from germline, CDR1 is SGDLS and CDR2 is YYNGEE. V was trimmed by 2 bases and J by 7 bases, leaving 15 bases between them. In this sample, this clone turned up once. Material for sequencing was peripheral blood. The receptor comes from a woman in her 70s with acute or convalescent COVID-19. The gene calls are TRBV9 and TRBJ1-2; D is ambiguous. The CDR3, as DNA: TGTGCCAGCAGCGTTGGGTGGATGGACTCTGGCTACACCTTC. It encodes CASSVGWMDSGYTF.